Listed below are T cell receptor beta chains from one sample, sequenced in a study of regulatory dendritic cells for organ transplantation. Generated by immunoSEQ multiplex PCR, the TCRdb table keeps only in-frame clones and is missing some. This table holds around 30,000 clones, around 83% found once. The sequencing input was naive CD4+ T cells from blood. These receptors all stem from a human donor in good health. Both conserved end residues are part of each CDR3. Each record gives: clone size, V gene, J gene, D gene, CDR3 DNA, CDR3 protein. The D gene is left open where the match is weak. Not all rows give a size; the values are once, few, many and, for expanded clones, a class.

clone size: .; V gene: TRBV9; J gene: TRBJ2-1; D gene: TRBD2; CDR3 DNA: TGTGCCAGCAGCGTAGTGGGACTAGCGGGGGGGCCGAAGAGGGAGGATGAGCAGTTCTTC; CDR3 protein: CASSVVGLAGGPKREDEQFF
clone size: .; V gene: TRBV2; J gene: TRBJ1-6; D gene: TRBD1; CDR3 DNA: TGTGCCAGCACTATGACAGGGGGTAATTCACCCCTCCACTTT; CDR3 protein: CASTMTGGNSPLHF
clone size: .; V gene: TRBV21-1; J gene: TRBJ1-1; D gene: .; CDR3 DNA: TGTGCCAGCAGCGCCCCGGGACAGGGGGCGCGGGACACTGAAGCTTTCTTT; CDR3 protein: CASSAPGQGARDTEAFF
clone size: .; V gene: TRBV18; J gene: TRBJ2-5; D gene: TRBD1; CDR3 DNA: TGTGCCAGCTCACCACCCTACGGGACAGGGGCTGGGGAGACCCAGTACTTC; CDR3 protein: CASSPPYGTGAGETQYF
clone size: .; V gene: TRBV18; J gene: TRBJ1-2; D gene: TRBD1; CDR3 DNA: TGTGCCAGCTCACCTTCTGGAGGGACAGCCTATGGCTACACCTTC; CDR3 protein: CASSPSGGTAYGYTF
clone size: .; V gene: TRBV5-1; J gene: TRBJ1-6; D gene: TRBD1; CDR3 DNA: TGCGCCAGCAGCCCCAATTCCGGGACAGTGAATTCACCCCTCCACTTT; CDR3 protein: CASSPNSGTVNSPLHF
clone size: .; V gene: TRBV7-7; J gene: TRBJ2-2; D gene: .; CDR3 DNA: TGTGCTAGCAGCCCCGACAGGAACACCGGGGAGCTGTTTTTT; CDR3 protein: CASSPDRNTGELFF
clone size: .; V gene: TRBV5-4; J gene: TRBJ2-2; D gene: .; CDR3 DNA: TGTGCCAGCAGCTACTCGGGACTTTCGAACACCGGGGAGCTGTTTTTT; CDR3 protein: CASSYSGLSNTGELFF
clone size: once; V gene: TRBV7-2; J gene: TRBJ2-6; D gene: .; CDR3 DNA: TGTGCCAGCAGCCCCTACTCGGAGGTAGGGGCCAACGTCCTGACTTTC; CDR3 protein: CASSPYSEVGANVLTF
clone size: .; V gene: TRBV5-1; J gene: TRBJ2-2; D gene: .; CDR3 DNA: TGCGCCAGCAGCTTGGACATATCCACCGGGGAGCTGTTTTTT; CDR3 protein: CASSLDISTGELFF
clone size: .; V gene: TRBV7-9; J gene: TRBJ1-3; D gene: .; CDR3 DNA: TGTGCCAGCAGCGATTTGAGGGCTGCCTCGGGAAACACCATATATTTT; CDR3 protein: CASSDLRAASGNTIYF
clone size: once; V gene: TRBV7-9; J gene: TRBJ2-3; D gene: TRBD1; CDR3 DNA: TGTGCCAGCAGCCTCGACCCCGGACAGGGTGTAATGGGTACGCAGTATTTT; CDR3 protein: CASSLDPGQGVMGTQYF
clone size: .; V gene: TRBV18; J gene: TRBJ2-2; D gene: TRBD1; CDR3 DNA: TGTGCCAGCTCACCGGGACAGGGGGGACCATTTTGGACCGGGGAGCTGTTTTTT; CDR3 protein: CASSPGQGGPFWTGELFF
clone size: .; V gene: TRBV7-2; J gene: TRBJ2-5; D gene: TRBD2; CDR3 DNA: TGTGCCAGCAGCTTTTATGGCGGGGGACGGGAGACCCAGTACTTC; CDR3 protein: CASSFYGGGRETQYF
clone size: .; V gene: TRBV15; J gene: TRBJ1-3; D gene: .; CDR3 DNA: TGTGCCACCAGCAGAACAGGCTCTGGAAACACCATATATTTT; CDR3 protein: CATSRTGSGNTIYF
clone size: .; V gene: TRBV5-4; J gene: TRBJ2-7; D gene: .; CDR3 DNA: TGTGCCAGCAGCTGGGCCGGCTCCTACGAGCAGTACTTC; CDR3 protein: CASSWAGSYEQYF